A single sample gave rise to the 29 T cell receptor beta chains below, sequenced in a study of T-cell reconstitution after alpha-beta-depleted transplantation in children. Molecular barcoding with unique molecular identifiers was used for the TCRbeta library. TCRdb called the PCR reads again in MiXCR, with one record for every CDR3 protein. In the table there are 450,000 to 600,000 distinct CDR3 sequences, 10% to 15% of which are singletons. The source was PBMCs, mostly from graft donor cells, collected 360 days after TCRalphabeta/CD19-depleted stem cell transplant. Receptors originate from a male patient under 18 who had a stem cell transplant for acute myeloid leukemia, so the T cells may come from the graft donor.

This chain connects TRBV4-3 to TRBJ2-2; 7 bases match TRBD1. The V and J ends lost 6 bases and 5 bases, in that order; junction bases with no gene match: 18. Germline-derived CDR1 and CDR2 are LGHNA and YSLEER. The CDR3 loop spans 18 amino acids. CDR3 amino acids: CASSQNLRRGKWTGELFF. As DNA, the CDR3 is TGCGCCAGCAGTCAAAACCTCCGCAGGGGGAAGTGGACCGGGGAGCTGTTTTTT.

This clonotype was detected ten times or more. The chain combines TRBV14 with TRBJ1-3; a weak D match, TRBD1 (5 bases). V gave up 6 bases and J gave up 2 bases, with 14 bases separating them. CDR1 SGHDN and CDR2 FVKESK come from the germline V gene. The CDR3 runs to 15 residues. The CDR3 reads CASSPPAGAGNTIYF. CDR3 DNA: TGTGCCAGCAGTCCCCCCGCGGGGGCTGGAAACACCATATATTTT. The full variable domain, completed using reference TRBV14 and TRBJ1-3, is EAGVTQFPSHSVIEKGQTVTLRCDPISGHDNLYWYRRVMGKEIKFLLHFVKESKQDESGMPNNRFLAERTGGTYSTLKVQPAELEDSGVYFCASSPPAGAGNTIYFGEGSWLTVV.

This clonotype appeared many times. The chain carries TRBV3-1 and TRBJ2-1; 9 nucleotides match TRBD2. The CDR3 spans 16 residues. After removal of 3 bases from V and 5 bases from J, the junction contained 8 bases not matched to a gene. Looked up from germline, CDR1 is LGHDT and CDR2 is YNNKEL (reference sequence). Here the CDR3 reads CASSQHTSGYNNEQFF. For the CDR3, the DNA is TGTGCCAGCAGCCAGCACACTAGCGGGTATAACAATGAGCAGTTCTTC.

This clonotype was counted at least ten times. The chain joins TRBV27 to TRBJ2-2; tentative D call: TRBD1 (5 bases). The CDR3 has 16 residues. CDR1 MNHEY and CDR2 SMNVEV come from the germline V gene (reference sequence). The V gene lost 0 bases and the J gene lost 5 bases, with 13 bases spanning the gap. CDR3 in DNA: TGTGCCAGCAGTTTATCAGGGGTCTTAAGAACCGGGGAGCTGTTTTTT. Its translation: CASSLSGVLRTGELFF.

V gene TRBV4-3 combines with J gene TRBJ1-4; D call uncertain. Deletions cut 5 bases from V and 0 bases from J, with 10 bases between. This CDR3 has 15 residues. Germline CDR1 LGHNA, CDR2 YSLEER. CDR3 coding DNA: TGCGCCAGCAGCGGAAGGACCGCAACTAATGAAAAACTGTTTTTT. This codes for CASSGRTATNEKLFF.

This rearrangement joins TRBV18 to TRBJ1-6; D remains unclear. Germline V gene data show CDR1 as KGHSH and CDR2 as LQKENI. Deletions cut 2 bases from V and 9 bases from J, with 20 bases between. This CDR3 spans 17 amino acids. The DNA of the CDR3 is TGTGCCAGCTCACCAAGTCGAGTAAGCAGTAAGATTTCACCCCTCCACTTT. It encodes CASSPSRVSSKISPLHF.

The chain links TRBV4-3 to TRBJ2-3, with D perhaps matching TRBD1 (5 bases). V dropped 1 base and J dropped 6 bases, with 17 bases sitting between them. Per germline, CDR1 LGHNA and CDR2 YSLEER. This CDR3 contains 16 residues. The DNA of the CDR3 is TGCGCCAGCAGCCAAGCTCTAGGGGCCTTCAGGGATACGCAGTATTTT. It specifies CASSQALGAFRDTQYF.

This clonotype was counted at least ten times. The J gene is TRBJ1-1, the V gene TRBV6-2 or TRBV6-3; weak D call: TRBD1 (5 bases). Germline values: CDR1 MNHEY, CDR2 SVGEGT. This CDR3 region has 14 residues. V was cut by 0 bases and J by 0 bases, with 5 bases left in between. CDR3 sequence (DNA): TGTGCCAGCAGTTACTCGACAGTGAACACTGAAGCTTTCTTT. It translates to CASSYSTVNTEAFF.

The gene calls are TRBV7-8 and TRBJ2-1; 8 bases align to TRBD2. This CDR3 spans 17 amino acids. The germline CDR1 and CDR2 sequences are SGHVS and FQNEAQ. V lost 6 bases, J lost 3 bases, and 13 bases stayed unmatched. CDR3 nucleotides: TGTGCCAGCAGGCCTACCTGGGAGGGGACTAGCTACAATGAGCAGTTCTTC. Its protein product is CASRPTWEGTSYNEQFF.

The chain recombines TRBV5-6 with TRBJ2-7, with D tentatively TRBD1 or TRBD2 (5 bases each). The V gene's germline CDR1 is SGHDT and CDR2 YYEEEE. With 4 bases removed from V and 9 bases from J, the gap between germline ends came to 17 bases. The CDR3 runs 13 residues. The CDR3 sequence: CASSRRDGTGQYF. CDR3 sequence (DNA): TGTGCCAGCAGCCGTAGGGACGGCACGGGGCAGTACTTC.

The chain carries TRBV7-3 and TRBJ1-5, with 10 positions matching TRBD1. Germline values: CDR1 SGHTA, CDR2 FQGTGA. The J segment lost 0 bases and the V segment lost 0 bases, leaving 17 bases of the junction unmatched. There are 22 residues in the CDR3. The CDR3 loop is CASSLTRFLGQGSPYSNQPQHF. In nucleotides, the CDR3 is TGTGCCAGCAGCTTAACTCGTTTTTTGGGACAGGGGTCACCTTATAGCAATCAGCCCCAGCATTTT.

V and J are TRBV13 and TRBJ2-1; D might be TRBD1 (5 bases). V gave up 4 bases and J gave up 5 bases, with 12 bases separating them. The length of the CDR3 is 14 residues. Germline V gives CDR1 PRHDT, CDR2 FYEKMQ (reference sequence). The CDR3 nucleotides read TGTGCCAGCAGCTCCGGGCTAGGGGACAATGAGCAGTTCTTC. It yields the protein CASSSGLGDNEQFF.

The chain combines TRBV2 with TRBJ2-3; D might be TRBD2 (5 bases). Germline lookup yields CDR1 SNHLY and CDR2 FYNNEI. The CDR3 runs to 18 residues. V lost 0 bases and J 2 bases, leaving 18 bases between the germline ends. The CDR3 DNA sequence: TGTGCCAGCAGTGAAGCGCTTCAGGACTTCGTATACACAGATACGCAGTATTTT. Protein: CASSEALQDFVYTDTQYF.

This chain joins TRBV4-3 and TRBJ2-5; the D is unclear. Looked up from germline, CDR1 is LGHNA and CDR2 is YSLEER. V shed 2 bases and J shed 5 bases, with 9 bases lying between them. The CDR3 is 13 residues long. In DNA, the CDR3 is TGCGCCAGCAGCCAAACCCGCACGGAGACCCAGTACTTC. Translating it yields CASSQTRTETQYF.

This clonotype was seen at least ten times. The chain recombines TRBV7-2 with TRBJ2-5; 8 positions match TRBD1. CDR3 length: 15 residues. V lost 2 bases and J lost 5; bases outside the gene matches: 7. The germline CDR1 and CDR2 sequences are SGHTA and FQGNSA. Here the CDR3 reads CASSLKAGGVETQYF. DNA of the CDR3: TGTGCCAGCAGCTTAAAAGCAGGGGGCGTGGAGACCCAGTACTTC.

The chain combines TRBV14 with TRBJ2-3, with D possibly matching TRBD2 (5 bases). The CDR3 totals 15 residues. Per germline, CDR1 SGHDN and CDR2 FVKESK. The germline V and J ends were trimmed by 5 bases and 3 bases, with 15 bases remaining between them. In nucleotides, the CDR3 is TGTGCCAGCAGCTCGAGCGGAATCGGAACAGATACGCAGTATTTT. Translated, it gives CASSSSGIGTDTQYF.

This chain links TRBV12-3 or TRBV12-4 with TRBJ2-7, with TRBD1 identical over 7 bases. The trim removed 4 bases at V and 3 bases at J, leaving 6 bases unmatched. CDR3 length equals 14 residues. This chain's CDR3 is CASSSPTGFYEQYF. CDR3 sequence (DNA): TGTGCCAGCAGTTCCCCGACAGGGTTCTACGAGCAGTACTTC.

This chain uses TRBV4-3 with TRBJ2-2; tentative D call: TRBD1 (6 bases). CDR1 is LGHNA, CDR2 YSLEER, per germline. The V gene lost 1 base and the J gene lost 13 bases, with 13 bases spanning the gap. This CDR3 contains 13 residues. The CDR3 sequence: CASSQGSGQRLFF. The CDR3 DNA reads TGCGCCAGCAGCCAAGGTTCGGGACAAAGGCTGTTTTTT.

A few counts support this clonotype. This chain links TRBV20-1 with TRBJ2-3; D is unresolved. The V end was cut by 0 bases, the J end by 3 bases, with 10 bases between. Germline V gene sequence: CDR1 DFQATT, CDR2 SNEGSKA (reference sequence). CDR3 length: 14 amino acids. The CDR3 nucleotides read TGCAGTGCTAGAGATAGAAGAGAAACAGATACGCAGTATTTT. Translation gives CSARDRRETDTQYF.

The sample holds many counts of this clonotype. The chain couples TRBV21-1 to TRBJ2-1; TRBD2 was called by the table and not checked on the DNA. TRBV21-1 is a pseudogene. This CDR3 is built from 17 residues. The DNA of the CDR3 is TGTGCCAGCAGCAAAGTCCCCGCGCTAGCGGGATCTTGTGAGCAGTTCTTC. It codes for CASSKVPALAGSCEQFF.

This clonotype turned up a few times. The J gene is TRBJ2-7, the V gene TRBV10-3; D may correspond to TRBD1 or TRBD2 (5 bases each). Trimming took off 8 bases at V and 2 bases at J, with 13 bases between the two ends. Germline CDR1 is ENHRY and CDR2 is SYGVKD. The CDR3 runs 13 residues. This CDR3 reads CAIGKGRTYEQYF. The CDR3 region has the DNA TGTGCCATCGGTAAGGGACGGACCTACGAGCAGTACTTC.

The V gene is TRBV2, the J gene TRBJ2-2; TRBD1 or TRBD2 may be the D gene (6 bases each). The germline V gene encodes CDR1 SNHLY and CDR2 FYNNEI. The V end was cut by 3 bases, the J end by 5 bases, with 13 bases between. The CDR3 contains 15 residues. The DNA of the CDR3 is TGTGCCAGCAGTGAGTCCAGGGGAGGAACCGGGGAGCTGTTTTTT. Translation gives CASSESRGGTGELFF.

This clonotype has just one count. The chain links TRBV10-3 to TRBJ2-7, with TRBD2 matching over 8 bases. V dropped 0 bases and J dropped 1; count of bases not matched to a gene: 8. The CDR3 extends over 17 amino acids. Germline CDR1 ENHRY, CDR2 SYGVKD. The DNA for the CDR3 is TGTGCCATCAGTGAGTCCGTCGGGGCGGGAGGTTCCTACGAGCAGTACTTC. Translation gives CAISESVGAGGSYEQYF.

This clonotype appeared many times. V usage is TRBV20-1 and J usage is TRBJ2-1; D call uncertain. CDR1 is DFQATT, CDR2 SNEGSKA, per germline (reference sequence). V shed 7 bases and J shed 8 bases, with 18 bases lying between them. This CDR3 has 13 residues. The CDR3 loop reads CSVLSRAVDEQFF. The DNA of the CDR3 is TGCAGTGTCCTTTCCCGGGCGGTCGATGAGCAGTTCTTC.

This clonotype was counted only a few times. The rearrangement joins TRBV5-1 to TRBJ2-2; weak D call: TRBD1 (6 bases). Per germline, CDR1 SGHRS and CDR2 YFSETQ. This CDR3 contains 14 residues. V was pared by 5 bases and J by 6 bases, with 14 bases between. The CDR3 DNA is TGCGCCAGCAGGGTCCTGCAGGGGTCCGGGGAGCTGTTTTTT. Translating it yields CASRVLQGSGELFF.

This clonotype has only a few counts. The chain employs TRBV20-1 and TRBJ2-3; D uncertain. Trimming stripped 0 bases from V and 2 bases from J, with 6 bases between. The CDR3 runs 13 residues. Germline CDR1 is DFQATT and CDR2 is SNEGSKA (reference sequence). DNA of the CDR3: TGCAGTGCTAGAGATCCCTACACAGATACGCAGTATTTT. Translation gives CSARDPYTDTQYF.

The chain is built from TRBV7-2 and TRBJ2-1; 7 positions agree with TRBD2. This CDR3 contains 16 residues. Trimming took 5 bases from V and 3 from J; bases not matched to a gene: 10. The germline CDR1 and CDR2 sequences are SGHTA and FQGNSA. The CDR3 spells CASSETGTNLYNEQFF. The CDR3 coding sequence is TGTGCCAGCAGCGAAACCGGGACTAACCTCTACAATGAGCAGTTCTTC.

This clonotype showed up just a few times. V usage is TRBV6-2 or TRBV6-3 and J usage is TRBJ2-1; D perhaps matches TRBD1 (5 bases). The CDR3 covers 13 residues. V lost 6 bases, J lost 0 bases, and 6 bases lay in between. The germline V gene encodes CDR1 MNHEY and CDR2 SVGEGT. CDR3 loop: CASRDSSYNEQFF. In DNA, the CDR3 is TGTGCCAGCAGAGACAGCTCCTACAATGAGCAGTTCTTC.

This clonotype was counted many times. This rearrangement joins TRBV29-1 to TRBJ1-2; 8 positions agree with TRBD1. The CDR3 consists of 12 residues. Germline assignment: CDR1 SQVTM and CDR2 ANQGSEA. Trimming removed 5 bases from V and 4 bases from J; junction bases left unmatched: 3. CDR3 sequence: CSVRQGSYGYTF. The CDR3 DNA is TGCAGCGTTAGACAGGGGTCCTATGGCTACACCTTC.